This T cell receptor (beta chain) was captured in a study of PD-1 blockade in classical Hodgkin lymphoma. The CDR3 is 16 amino acids. V shed 7 bases and J 5 bases; nucleotides not matched to a gene: 12. Germline loops: CDR1 SGHAT, CDR2 FQNNGV. Notes on the study in general: It was CD4+ TCR diversity, not CD8+, that rose significantly by C4D1. Diversity similar to that of newly diagnosed patients was seen at baseline in complete responders. In newly diagnosed patients, baseline TCR diversity was reportedly below that of healthy donors.

Every patient was affected by relapse after autologous stem cell transplantation, while exposure to brentuximab vedotin was not uniform. Assay used: immunoSEQ multiplex PCR; TCRdb lists only in-frame clones, some missing. The table has around 20,000 clones, about 82% seen once. On this clone: Its cognate antigen is unknown.

The sequence was collected from a human donor with classical Hodgkin lymphoma. Specimen: peripheral blood mononuclear cells (PBMCs), collected before the second cycle of nivolumab. The V and J genes are TRBV11-2 and TRBJ2-2; 8 nucleotides align to TRBD2. CDR3 sequence reads: CASTPRVAGLTGELFF. Written as DNA, the CDR3 is TGTGCCAGCACCCCCAGGGTAGCGGGGTTGACCGGGGAGCTGTTTTTT.